This T cell receptor beta chain derives from a study of cytomegalovirus exposure and HLA in healthy donors. Study results and limitations: The study listed 164 cytomegalovirus-associated TCR beta chains. There were a few CMV-associated chains whose specificity for CMV antigens was confirmed in vitro.

This CDR3 is built from 17 residues. The V gene lost 2 bases and the J gene lost 6 bases, with 22 bases spanning the gap. Germline V gene data show CDR1 as SGHVS and CDR2 as FNYEAQ. The repertoire was sequenced with immunoSEQ multiplex PCR; TCRdb's copy has only in-frame clones and lacks some. The sample carries 75,000 to 90,000 clones, about 95% recorded once. A word on this clone: The antigen is not known.

This sequence originates from a young woman in good health and CMV-seronegative. The genes are TRBV7-6 and TRBJ1-2; D is perhaps TRBD1 (6 bases). Sample: PBMCs. In DNA form, the CDR3 reads TGTGCCAGCAGCTTAAGTCCTTCCGGGGGGCGGATAGATGGCTACACCTTC. Its translation: CASSLSPSGGRIDGYTF.